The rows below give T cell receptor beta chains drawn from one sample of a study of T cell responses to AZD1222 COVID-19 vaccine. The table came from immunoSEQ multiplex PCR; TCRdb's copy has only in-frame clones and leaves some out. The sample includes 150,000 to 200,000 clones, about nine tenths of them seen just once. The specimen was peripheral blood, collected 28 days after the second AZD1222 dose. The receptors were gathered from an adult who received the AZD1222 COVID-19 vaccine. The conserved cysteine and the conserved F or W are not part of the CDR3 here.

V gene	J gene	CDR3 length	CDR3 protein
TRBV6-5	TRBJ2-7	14	ASSYIFAGGSYEQY
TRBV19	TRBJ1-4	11	ASADTTNEKLF
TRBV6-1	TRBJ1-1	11	ASSERQDLEAF
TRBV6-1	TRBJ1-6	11	ASSERQGTPLH
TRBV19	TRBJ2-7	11	AASGSPNYEQY
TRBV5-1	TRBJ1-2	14	ASSLAVADRGYGYT
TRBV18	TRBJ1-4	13	ASSPPGGGREKLF
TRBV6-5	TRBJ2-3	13	ASTPRGRITDTQY
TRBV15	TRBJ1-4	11	ATSRGEGEKLF
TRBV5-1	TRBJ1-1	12	ASSSGQGFTEAF
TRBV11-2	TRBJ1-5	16	ASSPERGLPKGDQPQH
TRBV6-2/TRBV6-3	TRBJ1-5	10	ASSYSLKPQH
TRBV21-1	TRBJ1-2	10	ASSKRDYGYT
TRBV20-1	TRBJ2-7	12	SASRMVGPYEQY
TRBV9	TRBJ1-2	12	ASSAIQGNYGYT
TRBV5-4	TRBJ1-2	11	ASTWTGGYGYT
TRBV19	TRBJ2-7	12	ASSTRGLSYEQY
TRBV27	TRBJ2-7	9	ASSRNQEQY
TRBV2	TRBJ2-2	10	ASRAGPGELF
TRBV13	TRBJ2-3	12	ASSGGQGTDTQY
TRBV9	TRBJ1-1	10	ASLWGHTEAF
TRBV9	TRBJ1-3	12	ASSVQGSGNTIY
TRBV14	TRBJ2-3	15	ASSQDWASGMGDTQY
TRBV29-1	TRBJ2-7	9	SVEYRYEQY